These 14 T cell receptor beta chains were sequenced from one sample in a study of graft-versus-host responses after intestinal transplantation listed by TCRdb under 2021. The library was obtained by the immunoSEQ multiplex PCR assay. This immuneACCESS table, as held by TCRdb, lists in-frame sequences with V and J called but not all clones. Of the missing ones, under half trace to an unresolved V gene in checked studies; the others have no known cause. For this sample the table gives 45,000 or so clones, of which more than 85% were detected only once. The top ten hold around 4.3% of the sample. The sequencing here drew on PBMCs, taken 524 days after transplant. These receptors were taken from a human patient who received an intestinal transplant, so some T cells may come from the graft donor.

Only one count was recorded for this clone. The rearrangement uses TRBV9 and TRBJ2-1; perhaps TRBD1 as D (5 bases). V lost 2 bases, J lost 9 bases, and 6 bases lay in between. The CDR3 contains 11 residues. Germline V gives CDR1 SGDLS, CDR2 YYNGEE. The CDR3 loop is CASSVGAEQFF. The CDR3 bases are TGTGCCAGCAGCGTTGGGGCTGAGCAGTTCTTC.

The genes are TRBV19 and TRBJ2-7, with TRBD2 identical over 7 bases. J lost 4 bases, V lost 5 bases, and 8 bases had no gene match. The CDR3 is 14 residues long. Germline CDR1 LNHDA, CDR2 SQIVND (reference sequence). In DNA, the CDR3 is TGTGCCAGTAGTCCCTCGGCGGGAGAATACGAGCAGTACTTC. Amino acids: CASSPSAGEYEQYF.

V gene TRBV6-4 combines with J gene TRBJ2-3, with D hard to call. CDR3 length: 14 residues. Germline assignment: CDR1 MRHNA and CDR2 SNTAGT. V dropped 0 bases and J dropped 4 bases, with 8 bases sitting between them. CDR3 coding DNA: TGTGCCAGCAGTGACTCTTTAGAATCAGATACGCAGTATTTT. Translation gives CASSDSLESDTQYF.

This chain connects TRBV18 to TRBJ2-1; 7 bases are shared with TRBD1. The germline V gene has CDR1 KGHSH and CDR2 LQKENI. This CDR3 is 15 amino acids long. The trim removed 8 bases at V and 1 base at J, leaving 8 bases unmatched. CDR3 protein: CASAGTENSYNEQFF. The CDR3 bases are TGTGCCAGCGCTGGGACAGAAAATTCCTACAATGAGCAGTTCTTC.

The chain carries TRBV6-5 and TRBJ1-2; perhaps TRBD1 as D (6 bases). The ends were cut back, 10 bases at V and 2 bases at J, with 17 bases in the middle. There are 14 residues in the CDR3. The germline V gene encodes CDR1 MNHEY and CDR2 SVGAGI. CDR3 in DNA: TGTGCCACGTACCGGTTGACAGGAAACTATGGCTACACCTTC. This gives the protein CATYRLTGNYGYTF.

The chain is built from TRBV13 and TRBJ2-1; 10 bases are shared with TRBD1. CDR3 length equals 17 residues. Germline CDR1 is PRHDT and CDR2 is FYEKMQ (reference sequence). Germline trimming cut 5 bases from V and 6 bases from J; bases unmatched to any gene: 13. DNA of the CDR3: TGTGCCAGCAGCCGCCGACTGGGACAGGGGAACTTCAATGAGCAGTTCTTC. Its translation: CASSRRLGQGNFNEQFF.

The genes are TRBV11-3 and TRBJ1-1; the D gene is possibly TRBD1 (5 bases). The CDR3 sequence is 13 residues long. The V end was cut by 2 bases, the J end by 3 bases, with 7 bases between. Germline CDR1 SGHNT, CDR2 YENEEA. CDR3 in amino acids: CASSLKGDTEAFF. The CDR3 DNA reads TGTGCCAGCAGCTTAAAAGGGGACACTGAAGCTTTCTTT.

The CDR3 loop reads CASSLWPPRVEKREGPTGELFF. CDR3 bases: TGTGCCAGCAGTTTATGGCCCCCCCGGGTTGAGAAGCGGGAGGGCCCCACCGGGGAGCTGTTTTTT. The chain employs TRBV27 and TRBJ2-2; 10 bases align to TRBD2. The germline gives CDR1 MNHEY, CDR2 SMNVEV (reference sequence). V dropped 1 base and J dropped 4; count of bases not matched to a gene: 21. The CDR3 runs 22 residues.

This sequence joins TRBV27 and TRBJ1-1; D remains ambiguous. Trimming shortened V by 4 bases and J by 4 bases, and 16 bases separated the two germline ends. Germline CDR1 and CDR2: MNHEY and SMNVEV (reference sequence). The CDR3 consists of 15 residues. The CDR3 nucleotides are TGTGCCAGCAGTTCCTGGACCGTTTTGGGCACTGAAGCTTTCTTT. Amino acid sequence: CASSSWTVLGTEAFF.

The V and J genes are TRBV5-1 and TRBJ1-2; no clear D. The CDR3 length is 15 residues. The ends were cut back, 4 bases at V and 0 bases at J, with 13 bases in the middle. The germline gives CDR1 SGHRS, CDR2 YFSETQ. CDR3 in DNA: TGCGCCAGCAGCCCCACCCCGGGAACTAACTATGGCTACACCTTC. This translates into CASSPTPGTNYGYTF. Combining the CDR3 with reference TRBV5-1 and TRBJ1-2 gives the whole variable domain KAGVTQTPRYLIKTRGQQVTLSCSPISGHRSVSWYQQTPGQGLQFLFEYFSETQRNKGNFPGRFSGRQFSNSRSEMNVSTLELGDSALYLCASSPTPGTNYGYTFGSGTRLTVV.

The chain uses TRBV5-5 and TRBJ1-1; D ambiguous. CDR1 is SGHKS, CDR2 YYEKEE, per germline (reference sequence). This CDR3 spans 13 amino acids. Trimming shortened V by 0 bases and J by 0 bases, and 3 bases separated the two germline ends. CDR3 loop: CASSLAVNTEAFF. CDR3 nucleotide sequence: TGTGCCAGCAGCTTGGCCGTGAACACTGAAGCTTTCTTT.

This chain connects TRBV14 to TRBJ2-1, with 9 bases aligning to TRBD2. CDR1 is SGHDN and CDR2 is FVKESK in the germline V gene. Germline trimming cut 4 bases from V and 7 bases from J; bases unmatched to any gene: 11. The CDR3 sequence is 16 residues long. The CDR3 protein is CASSPLQAGGRNEQFF. The CDR3 DNA reads as TGTGCCAGCAGCCCGCTACAAGCGGGAGGAAGGAATGAGCAGTTCTTC.

This rearrangement joins TRBV28 to TRBJ2-1, with 9 bases matching TRBD2. V lost 2 bases to trimming and J lost 4 bases; unmatched junction nucleotides: 3. The CDR3 has 15 residues. Germline V CDR1 and CDR2: MDHEN, SYDVKM. CDR3 loop: CASSLSGRSYNEQFF. In DNA, the CDR3 is TGTGCCAGCAGTTTAAGCGGGAGGTCGTACAATGAGCAGTTCTTC.

The V call is TRBV4-1, the J call TRBJ1-1, with a tentative D call TRBD1 (6 bases). Per germline, CDR1 MGHRA and CDR2 YSYEKL. Trimming cost V 4 bases and J 4 bases, with 10 bases left between them. The CDR3 sequence is 13 residues long. CDR3 amino acids: CASSLNRATEAFF. In nucleotides, the CDR3 is TGCGCCAGCAGCCTAAACAGGGCCACTGAAGCTTTCTTT.